Listed below are T cell receptor beta chains from one sample, sequenced in a study of blood T cell repertoires in COVID-19. Measured with immunoSEQ multiplex PCR; TCRdb has only the in-frame clones, and not every one. Of tens of thousands of clones listed, about nine tenths are singletons. The sample was peripheral blood. The receptors derive from a man aged 60 to 75 with active COVID-19. Both conserved end residues are trimmed from each CDR3. The order of the fields is CDR3 length, D gene, V gene, J gene, CDR3 protein. D genes are given only for firm matches.

>11|TRBD1|TRBV6-5|TRBJ1-3
ASGTGARNTIY
>14|TRBD2|TRBV9|TRBJ2-1
ASSVGGGSTYNEQF
>13|TRBD1|TRBV10-2|TRBJ2-2
ASNPDRGRTGELF
>11|-|TRBV25-1|TRBJ1-2
ASSEYFDYGYT
>11|TRBD1|TRBV29-1|TRBJ1-2
SVAAGGDYGYT
>13|TRBD1|TRBV28|TRBJ2-2
ASSFIGTDTGELF
>15|TRBD2|TRBV15|TRBJ2-1
ATSREGGTSMPNEQF
>11|TRBD2|TRBV5-1|TRBJ2-1
ASSPEGGTKQF
>16|-|TRBV12-1|TRBJ2-3
VSSDNRLAGDTTDTQY
>14|TRBD1|TRBV19|TRBJ1-1
ASSTPPTGGNTEAF
>14|TRBD1|TRBV9|TRBJ1-4
ASSRLGGQQNEKLF
>11|TRBD1|TRBV10-3|TRBJ2-5
AIRVTGRETQY
>15|TRBD1|TRBV30|TRBJ1-5
AWSVGTGAYSNQPQH
>13|-|TRBV19|TRBJ2-7
ASSASGGIGYEQY
>12|-|TRBV15|TRBJ2-7
ATSTEGQSYEQY
>14|-|TRBV27|TRBJ1-4
ASRKRGLKTNEKLF
>13|TRBD1|TRBV4-3|TRBJ1-1
ASSLRQGGNTEAF
>12|-|TRBV27|TRBJ1-1
ASRRVGIMTEAF
>12|-|TRBV7-8|TRBJ2-3
ASSFDSGTDTQY